These 21 T cell receptor beta chains share one sample of origin, sequenced in a study of identical twins. TCRdb redid the calling of the 5' RACE reads with MiXCR, one entry per CDR3 protein. This sample has some 500,000 distinct CDR3 sequences; roughly an eighth occur once, and the top ten carry more than 0.8%. This same sample was also part of a study on yellow fever vaccine responses in identical twins.

Specimen: CD4+ T cells sorted from blood. The receptors stem from a woman aged 18-29 years in good health.

The chain employs TRBV7-2 and TRBJ2-7; TRBD1 agrees at 9 bases. The CDR3 totals 14 residues. Losses at the gene ends were 5 bases for V and 2 bases for J; bases not matched to a gene: 4. The germline CDR1 and CDR2 sequences are SGHTA and FQGNSA. This CDR3 reads CASSVDRGTYEQYF. The DNA for the CDR3 is TGTGCCAGCAGCGTGGACAGGGGCACCTACGAGCAGTACTTC.

This clonotype has just a few counts. V is TRBV11-2 and J is TRBJ2-3, with 10 positions matching TRBD2. Unmatched junction bases numbered 9, after V lost 1 base and J lost 2 bases. Germline V gene sequence: CDR1 SGHAT, CDR2 FQNNGV. CDR3 length: 18 residues. CDR3 amino acids: CASSLGFSGRRSTDTQYF. CDR3 coding DNA: TGTGCCAGCAGCTTAGGGTTTAGCGGGAGGAGATCCACAGATACGCAGTATTTT.

The rearrangement links TRBV24-1 to TRBJ2-4; D unclear. The CDR3 runs to 15 residues. From germline, CDR1 is KGHDR and CDR2 SFDVKD. Trimming left V 7 bases short and J 4 bases short, with 16 bases between. The chain's CDR3 is CATSGSESEKNIQYF. The CDR3 DNA reads TGTGCCACCAGCGGAAGTGAGTCTGAGAAAAACATTCAGTACTTC.

This clonotype was observed a handful of times. V gene TRBV3-1 combines with J gene TRBJ2-3; TRBD1 matches at 7 bases. The germline gives CDR1 LGHDT, CDR2 YNNKEL (reference sequence). This CDR3 has 14 amino acids. V shed 1 base, J shed 4 bases, and the junction held 2 bases outside the gene matches. The CDR3 region has the DNA TGTGCCAGCAGCCAAGGAGGACAGGCAGATACGCAGTATTTT. It codes for CASSQGGQADTQYF.

This rearrangement joins TRBV5-4 to TRBJ2-6, with D tentatively TRBD2 (7 bases). This CDR3 is 13 amino acids long. Germline CDR1 is SGHNT and CDR2 is YYREEE (reference sequence). V was clipped by 4 bases and J by 9 bases, with 11 bases between them. Here the CDR3 DNA reads TGTGCCAGCAGCCAGGGGACTAACAACGTCCTGACTTTC. Encoded protein: CASSQGTNNVLTF.

This clonotype has just a few counts. V and J are TRBV6-1 and TRBJ2-1; TRBD1 agrees at 8 bases. After removal of 6 bases from V and 5 bases from J, the junction contained 18 bases not matched to a gene. This CDR3 contains 18 residues. The germline gives CDR1 MNHNS, CDR2 SASEGT. CDR3 amino acids: CASSPPKSWGRGHNEQFF. In DNA, the CDR3 is TGTGCCAGCAGCCCTCCGAAATCGTGGGGCAGGGGGCACAATGAGCAGTTCTTC.

The rearrangement uses TRBV5-1 and TRBJ2-1; TRBD1 agrees at 10 bases. This CDR3 region has 15 residues. Germline values: CDR1 SGHRS, CDR2 YFSETQ. The V gene end was trimmed by 6 bases and the J gene end by 9 bases; junction bases not matched to a gene: 12. The DNA for the CDR3 is TGCGCCAGCACCCCTACGGGACAGGGGTTTGGTGAGCAGTTCTTC. Translating it yields CASTPTGQGFGEQFF.

The J gene is TRBJ1-1, the V gene TRBV6-6; D is unclear. V dropped 5 bases and J dropped 5 bases, with 12 bases sitting between them. Germline values: CDR1 MNHNY, CDR2 SVGAGI (reference sequence). CDR3 length equals 13 residues. The CDR3, as DNA: TGTGCCAGCAGTCCTCGGGCCGGGACTGAAGCTTTCTTT. Amino acids: CASSPRAGTEAFF.

This clonotype was counted only a few times. The J gene is TRBJ2-5, the V gene TRBV24-1, with 7 bases that match TRBD1. Looked up from germline, CDR1 is KGHDR and CDR2 is SFDVKD. The CDR3 totals 14 residues. Trimming took 3 bases from V and 4 from J; bases not matched to a gene: 4. The CDR3 sequence is CATSDDRVRETQYF. The CDR3 DNA sequence: TGTGCCACCAGTGATGACAGGGTCCGAGAGACCCAGTACTTC.

This clonotype was picked up a small number of times. The chain carries TRBV7-3 and TRBJ2-1, with a possible D match to TRBD1 (6 bases). V lost 3 bases and J lost 9, with 9 bases in between. The CDR3 length is 12 residues. The germline CDR1 and CDR2 sequences are SGHTA and FQGTGA. CDR3 nucleotide sequence: TGTGCCAGCAGCTTCCCGACAGGTGAGCAGTTCTTC. Protein product: CASSFPTGEQFF.

V gene TRBV19 combines with J gene TRBJ2-3; possibly TRBD2 for D (7 bases). Trimming removed 7 bases from V and 2 bases from J, with 16 bases in between. The CDR3 runs 15 residues. CDR1 LNHDA and CDR2 SQIVND come from the germline V gene (reference sequence). Written as DNA, the CDR3 is TGTGCCAGTAATCCAGCGGGACATGTCACAGATACGCAGTATTTT. This encodes CASNPAGHVTDTQYF.

This clonotype has only a few counts. J is TRBJ2-1 and V is TRBV5-1; the D call may be TRBD1 or TRBD2 (5 bases each). There are 15 residues in the CDR3. Trimming pared 2 bases from V and 8 bases from J, leaving 17 bases between. The germline V gene has CDR1 SGHRS and CDR2 YFSETQ. The CDR3 DNA sequence: TGCGCCAGCAGCTTCTTCGCAGGGACCCCTGATGAGCAGTTCTTC. As protein: CASSFFAGTPDEQFF.

Many counts were recorded for this clonotype. V usage is TRBV20-1 and J usage is TRBJ2-1, with D possibly TRBD2 on 7 matching bases. From germline, CDR1 is DFQATT and CDR2 SNEGSKA (reference sequence). V was trimmed by 3 bases and J by 5 bases, leaving 20 bases between them. This CDR3 has 16 residues. This chain's CDR3 is CSASQTRGASHNEQFF. CDR3 bases: TGCAGTGCTAGTCAAACCCGGGGGGCCTCACACAATGAGCAGTTCTTC.

This clonotype was detected many times. The CDR3 nucleotides read TGTGCCAGCAGTTCAGGACAGGGGAGAACAGATACGCAGTATTTT. Its translation is CASSSGQGRTDTQYF. The chain combines TRBV7-2 with TRBJ2-3; 9 bases fit TRBD1. This CDR3 is built from 15 residues. J was trimmed by 3 bases and V by 6 bases; bases with no gene match: 7. Germline-derived CDR1 and CDR2 are SGHTA and FQGNSA.

This clonotype was counted many times. V gene TRBV5-1 combines with J gene TRBJ2-1; D could derive from TRBD1 or TRBD2 (5 bases each). Germline V lookup: CDR1 SGHRS, CDR2 YFSETQ. V lost 4 bases to trimming and J lost 5 bases, with 16 bases between them. The CDR3 runs to 15 residues. CDR3 nucleotides: TGCGCCAGCAGCATCGGGGCAGGGTTGGACAATGAGCAGTTCTTC. Amino acids: CASSIGAGLDNEQFF. Filled out from reference TRBV5-1 and TRBJ2-1, the complete variable domain reads KAGVTQTPRYLIKTRGQQVTLSCSPISGHRSVSWYQQTPGQGLQFLFEYFSETQRNKGNFPGRFSGRQFSNSRSEMNVSTLELGDSALYLCASSIGAGLDNEQFFGPGTRLTVL.

Only a few counts were recorded for this clonotype. The chain recombines TRBV20-1 with TRBJ2-7; tentatively, D is TRBD2 (6 bases). The CDR3 is made up of 13 amino acids. In germline, CDR1 is DFQATT, CDR2 SNEGSKA (reference sequence). With 6 bases removed from V and 3 bases from J, the gap between germline ends came to 15 bases. The CDR3 DNA is TGCAGTGCCCCGGGGGAGCGTTTCTACGAGCAGTACTTC. Residues: CSAPGERFYEQYF.

This clonotype has only a few counts. The chain has TRBV6-1 and TRBJ2-2, with TRBD1 matching 7 bases. Germline CDR1 and CDR2: MNHNS and SASEGT. The CDR3 runs 15 residues. J was trimmed by 1 base and V by 6 bases; bases with no gene match: 5. CDR3 sequence (DNA): TGTGCCAGCAGGAGGGACAGTATGAACACCGGGGAGCTGTTTTTT. This codes for CASRRDSMNTGELFF.

The chain recombines TRBV7-9 with TRBJ2-7; a weak D match, TRBD2 (5 bases). This CDR3 spans 13 amino acids. Germline V gene sequence: CDR1 SEHNR, CDR2 FQNEAQ (reference sequence). Deletions cut 7 bases from V and 6 bases from J, with 16 bases between. For the CDR3, the DNA is TGTGCCAGCACGGACCAGCGGCCCAGCGAGCAGTACTTC. Amino acids: CASTDQRPSEQYF.

J is TRBJ2-1 and V is TRBV4-3; a possible D gene is TRBD1 (6 bases). This CDR3 has 14 residues. Trimming removed 0 bases at V and 12 bases at J, with 15 bases between. The germline V gene has CDR1 LGHNA and CDR2 YSLEER. CDR3 residues: CASSQETGRGGQFF. The CDR3 DNA reads as TGCGCCAGCAGCCAAGAGACAGGCCGCGGTGGGCAGTTCTTC.

This clonotype was seen more than once but under ten times. The gene calls are TRBV5-1 and TRBJ2-7; D may correspond to TRBD1 or TRBD2 (7 bases each). The V end was cut by 4 bases, the J end by 7 bases, with 21 bases between. This CDR3 is 15 amino acids long. Germline CDR1 and CDR2: SGHRS and YFSETQ. The CDR3 reads CASSLLQGGSEEQYF. The CDR3 DNA follows: TGCGCCAGCAGCCTCCTGCAGGGGGGGTCGGAAGAGCAGTACTTC.

The chain combines TRBV28 with TRBJ2-3; a weak D match, TRBD2 (6 bases). The CDR3 contains 18 residues. Germline CDR1 and CDR2: MDHEN and SYDVKM. V lost 2 bases and J 2 bases, leaving 20 bases between the germline ends. CDR3 protein: CASSLGWTTAGATDTQYF. In DNA, the CDR3 is TGTGCCAGCAGTTTAGGTTGGACTACCGCCGGAGCCACAGATACGCAGTATTTT.